Shown below are 24 T cell receptor beta chains from a single sample sequenced in a study of technical replicates of blood from a handful of donors. Using immunoSEQ multiplex PCR, the repertoire was profiled, and TCRdb retains in-frame clones only, with some absent. Of 75,000 to 90,000 clones in the sample, over 85% were seen once. The sample consisted of T cells isolated from PBMCs. The receptors shown here come from a human donor in good health.

This clone came up a few times. The rearrangement uses TRBV2 and TRBJ1-1; 10 bases agree with TRBD1. J lost 6 bases, V lost 5 bases, and 6 bases had no gene match. CDR3 size: 14 residues. Germline CDR1 and CDR2: SNHLY and FYNNEI. The CDR3 is CASSLGTGVSEAFF. The CDR3 DNA is TGTGCCAGCAGTCTCGGGACAGGGGTTTCTGAAGCTTTCTTT. Variable domain in full (rest from reference TRBV2 and TRBJ1-1): EPEVTQTPSHQVTQMGQEVILRCVPISNHLYFYWYRQILGQKVEFLVSFYNNEISEKSEIFDDQFSVERPDGSNFTLKIRSTKLEDSAMYFCASSLGTGVSEAFFGQGTRLTVV.

The rearrangement links TRBV5-1 to TRBJ2-3; 11 positions match TRBD1. This CDR3 region has 14 residues. The ends lost 3 bases at V and 3 bases at J; junction bases unmatched: 0. The germline V gene has CDR1 SGHRS and CDR2 YFSETQ. For the CDR3, the DNA is TGCGCCAGCAGCTGGGACAGGGGGACAGATACGCAGTATTTT. Translated, it gives CASSWDRGTDTQYF. The whole variable domain, filled in from reference TRBV5-1 and TRBJ2-3, reads KAGVTQTPRYLIKTRGQQVTLSCSPISGHRSVSWYQQTPGQGLQFLFEYFSETQRNKGNFPGRFSGRQFSNSRSEMNVSTLELGDSALYLCASSWDRGTDTQYFGPGTRLTVL.

V usage is TRBV6-9 and J usage is TRBJ1-1; no definite D call. Trimming left V 6 bases short and J 1 base short, with 15 bases between. CDR1 MNHGY and CDR2 SVAAGI come from the germline V gene. The CDR3 has 15 amino acids. CDR3 region: CASSVMMTSNTEAFF. In DNA form, the CDR3 reads TGTGCCAGCAGCGTTATGATGACATCGAACACTGAAGCTTTCTTT.

The V call is TRBV7-8, the J call TRBJ2-7; 7 nucleotides line up with TRBD1. J gave up 0 bases and V 3 bases, and 8 bases lay outside the gene matches. The CDR3 runs to 16 residues. CDR1 and CDR2 from the germline V gene are SGHVS and FQNEAQ. CDR3 region: CASSFQDRISSYEQYF. The CDR3 bases are TGTGCCAGCAGCTTTCAGGACAGGATATCCTCCTACGAGCAGTACTTC.

This clone appeared once. The genes are TRBV21-1 and TRBJ1-4; the D call of TRBD1 is as the table states it, not checked on the DNA. TRBV21-1 is an annotated pseudogene. The CDR3 runs 14 residues. CDR3 sequence (DNA): TGTGCCAGGAGACCGGGACAGGGTGGGGAAAAACTGTTTTTT. Amino acids: CARRPGQGGEKLFF.

The chain has TRBV6-4 and TRBJ1-2, with TRBD1 identical over 8 bases. Trimming removed 6 bases from V and 9 bases from J; junction bases left unmatched: 12. This CDR3 is 14 amino acids long. Germline V lookup: CDR1 MRHNA, CDR2 SNTAGT. CDR3 sequence (DNA): TGTGCCAGCAGCGAGGACAGGGCCTCGGGGAGCTACACCTTC. It is translated as CASSEDRASGSYTF.

The chain uses TRBV5-4 and TRBJ2-5; 13 bases agree with TRBD2. The germline gives CDR1 SGHNT, CDR2 YYREEE (reference sequence). J lost 5 bases, V lost 4 bases, and 8 bases had no gene match. The length of the CDR3 is 16 residues. The CDR3 DNA reads as TGTGCCAGCAGCCAAAGGACTAGCGGGAGTAGGGAGACCCAGTACTTC. Its protein is CASSQRTSGSRETQYF. The full variable domain, rest sourced from reference TRBV5-4 and TRBJ2-5, is ETGVTQSPTHLIKTRGQQVTLRCSSQSGHNTVSWYQQALGQGPQFIFQYYREEENGRGNFPPRFSGLQFPNYSSELNVNALELDDSALYLCASSQRTSGSRETQYFGPGTRLLVL.

The chain recombines TRBV28 with TRBJ2-7, with a tentative D call TRBD1 (6 bases). The V and J ends lost 4 bases and 4 bases respectively, with 17 bases between them. CDR3 length equals 15 residues. CDR1 is MDHEN, CDR2 SYDVKM, per germline. The DNA for the CDR3 is TGTGCCAGCAGTTCCAATCCCGGGACATTGTACGAGCAGTACTTC. Protein sequence: CASSSNPGTLYEQYF.

This chain uses TRBV5-6 with TRBJ1-1, with 10 bases that match TRBD1. Germline lookup yields CDR1 SGHDT and CDR2 YYEEEE. V dropped 0 bases and J dropped 0; count of bases not matched to a gene: 5. This CDR3 region has 17 residues. The CDR3 is CASSLEGQGGLNTEAFF. The CDR3 region has the DNA TGTGCCAGCAGCTTGGAAGGACAGGGGGGACTGAACACTGAAGCTTTCTTT.

This chain uses TRBV9 with TRBJ1-2; 8 nucleotides match TRBD1. The J segment lost 1 base and the V segment lost 3 bases, leaving 5 bases of the junction unmatched. This CDR3 region has 15 residues. CDR1 is SGDLS, CDR2 YYNGEE, per germline. CDR3 protein: CASSDGQGNNYGYTF. The CDR3 DNA is TGTGCCAGCAGCGACGGACAGGGAAATAACTATGGCTACACCTTC.

This clone is a singleton in its sample. The chain carries TRBV30 and TRBJ2-7; no definite D call. The V gene's germline CDR1 is GTSNPN and CDR2 SVGIG (reference sequence). The CDR3 length is 13 residues. V was trimmed by 5 bases and J by 3 bases, leaving 14 bases between them. The CDR3 DNA is TGTGCCTGGGACAATAGGCTAAACTACGAGCAGTACTTC. It specifies CAWDNRLNYEQYF. The full variable domain, completed using reference TRBV30 and TRBJ2-7, is SQTIHQWPATLVQPVGSPLSLECTVEGTSNPNLYWYRQAAGRGLQLLFYSVGIGQISSEVPQNLSASRPQDRQFILSSKKLLLSDSGFYLCAWDNRLNYEQYFGPGTRLTVT.

The V gene is TRBV6-1, the J gene TRBJ1-1; D ambiguous. Germline CDR1 reads MNHNS; CDR2 reads SASEGT. This CDR3 is built from 15 residues. Trimming shortened V by 3 bases and J by 2 bases, and 13 bases separated the two germline ends. CDR3 nucleotide sequence: TGTGCCAGCAGTGACGTGGACTCACGAAACACTGAAGCTTTCTTT. The encoded protein is CASSDVDSRNTEAFF.

The chain combines TRBV4-1 with TRBJ1-3; D is undetermined. V lost 4 bases to trimming and J lost 0 bases, with 10 bases between them. This CDR3 has 15 residues. CDR1 MGHRA and CDR2 YSYEKL come from the germline V gene. The CDR3 coding sequence is TGCGCCAGCAGCCCCCGCGGCTCCTCTGGAAACACCATATATTTT. It encodes CASSPRGSSGNTIYF.

CDR3 protein: CASSVGIGEETNSPLHF. The CDR3 nucleotides are TGTGCCAGCAGCGTAGGTATAGGGGAGGAGACTAATTCACCCCTCCACTTT. This chain connects TRBV9 to TRBJ1-6; D perhaps matches TRBD1 (5 bases). The CDR3 loop spans 17 amino acids. Germline CDR1 SGDLS, CDR2 YYNGEE. The ends were cut back, 0 bases at V and 6 bases at J, with 16 bases in the middle.

This rearrangement joins TRBV6-5 to TRBJ1-5; no firm D call. Germline V gene lookup returns CDR1 MNHEY and CDR2 SVGAGI. The CDR3 is made up of 13 amino acids. Trimming took off 2 bases at V and 6 bases at J, with 8 bases between the two ends. The CDR3 DNA reads TGTGCCAGCAGTTACGGGGAGTCTCAGCCCCAGCATTTT. It yields the protein CASSYGESQPQHF.

The gene calls are TRBV10-1 and TRBJ2-5, with D perhaps TRBD2 (6 bases). Germline V gives CDR1 WNHNN, CDR2 SYGVQD (reference sequence). CDR3 length: 15 amino acids. V was clipped by 0 bases and J by 1 base, with 9 bases between them. The CDR3 coding sequence is TGCGCCAGCAGTGAGTCCGGGGGTCCCCAAGAGACCCAGTACTTC. Its translation is CASSESGGPQETQYF.

The CDR3 spells CASSFGQGAWEQFF. The DNA of the CDR3 is TGTGCCAGCAGCTTTGGGCAGGGGGCGTGGGAGCAGTTCTTC. V gene TRBV11-3 combines with J gene TRBJ2-1; 8 bases fit TRBD1. This CDR3 comprises 14 residues. V lost 3 bases and J lost 10; bases outside the gene matches: 8. Germline lookup yields CDR1 SGHNT and CDR2 YENEEA.

This clone was recorded once. J is TRBJ2-7 and V is TRBV2; TRBD1 might be the D (8 bases). The CDR3 covers 15 residues. CDR1 SNHLY and CDR2 FYNNEI come from the germline V gene. V was clipped by 7 bases and J by 2 bases, with 18 bases between them. This chain's CDR3 is CASKGRTGTTYEQYF. DNA for the CDR3: TGTGCCAGCAAGGGGAGGACAGGGACTACCTACGAGCAGTACTTC.

The chain uses TRBV27 and TRBJ2-3; D possibly corresponds to TRBD2 (6 bases). V shed 0 bases and J shed 3 bases, with 10 bases lying between them. The CDR3 length is 15 residues. Germline CDR1 MNHEY, CDR2 SMNVEV (reference sequence). The CDR3 DNA reads TGTGCCAGCAGTTTATCGGAGGGTTGGACAGATACGCAGTATTTT. It is translated as CASSLSEGWTDTQYF.

V gene TRBV21-1 combines with J gene TRBJ2-7; no DNA check was done on the table's D call, TRBD1. TRBV21-1 is assigned pseudogene status. The CDR3 sequence is 14 residues long. The CDR3: CASSNKGTAYEQYF. DNA of the CDR3: TGTGCCAGCAGCAACAAAGGGACAGCCTACGAGCAGTACTTC.

The chain recombines TRBV5-1 with TRBJ2-3, with no clear D. Germline V gives CDR1 SGHRS, CDR2 YFSETQ. The CDR3 contains 15 residues. V lost 2 bases and J lost 6, with 16 bases in between. The CDR3 DNA reads TGCGCCAGCAGCTTCCTAGAGGCCTCAGAGGATACGCAGTATTTT. Its translation: CASSFLEASEDTQYF.

This clone came up once. The J gene is TRBJ2-7, the V gene TRBV18; 7 bases are shared with TRBD2. The CDR3 has 14 amino acids. Germline CDR1 reads KGHSH; CDR2 reads LQKENI. V lost 6 bases and J lost 5; bases outside the gene matches: 10. Here the CDR3 reads CASSRLRGGDEQYF. The CDR3 DNA follows: TGTGCCAGCTCCCGTCTCCGGGGAGGGGACGAGCAGTACTTC.

This clone was seen only once. J is TRBJ1-4 and V is TRBV4-1, with 8 bases identical to TRBD1. The germline gives CDR1 MGHRA, CDR2 YSYEKL. The V gene end was trimmed by 4 bases and the J gene end by 8 bases; junction bases not matched to a gene: 3. This CDR3 has 13 amino acids. CDR3 residues: CASSPGGKEKLFF. CDR3 coding DNA: TGCGCCAGCAGCCCAGGGGGCAAAGAAAAACTGTTTTTT.

This CDR3 reads CASSSGRPFMSSYNEQFF. CDR3 coding DNA: TGTGCCAGCAGTAGTGGGAGGCCCTTTATGAGCTCCTACAATGAGCAGTTCTTC. J is TRBJ2-1 and V is TRBV28, with D possibly matching TRBD2 (6 bases). V dropped 5 bases and J dropped 0 bases, with 20 bases sitting between them. From germline, CDR1 is MDHEN and CDR2 SYDVKM. This CDR3 is built from 18 residues. Supplemented by reference TRBV28 and TRBJ2-1, the full variable domain reads DVKVTQSSRYLVKRTGEKVFLECVQDMDHENMFWYRQDPGLGLRLIYFSYDVKMKEKGDIPEGYSVSREKKERFSLILESASTNQTSMYLCASSSGRPFMSSYNEQFFGPGTRLTVL.